Presented here are 23 T cell receptor beta chains from one specimen sequenced in a study of post-analysis software for immune sequencing data. General study points: Several TRBV segments occurring more often in patients than controls included TRBV5-6, TRBV5-1 and TRBV20-1.

These receptors are not linked to any known antigen. Unique molecular identifiers tagged the TCR beta cDNA libraries. TCRdb fed the PCR reads into MiXCR, producing one record per CDR3 protein. In the table there are roughly 670,000 distinct CDR3 sequences, approximately 60% of which are singletons. Sequenced: blood. The receptors derive from a girl aged 2-10 years with multiple sclerosis.

The CDR3 is CSARKAGVIADTQYF. DNA for the CDR3: TGCAGTGCTAGAAAAGCGGGAGTGATCGCAGATACGCAGTATTTT. The chain combines TRBV20-1 with TRBJ2-3, with 8 bases that match TRBD2. V was pared by 2 bases and J by 4 bases, with 8 bases of the junction left unmatched. This CDR3 spans 15 amino acids. Per germline, CDR1 DFQATT and CDR2 SNEGSKA (reference sequence).

V gene TRBV29-1 combines with J gene TRBJ2-7, with D perhaps matching TRBD1 (5 bases). The CDR3 has 13 amino acids. The V end was cut by 7 bases, the J end by 3 bases, with 16 bases between. Germline V lookup: CDR1 SQVTM, CDR2 ANQGSEA. CDR3 residues: CSAELMDNYEQYF. In nucleotides, the CDR3 is TGCAGCGCTGAGCTGATGGACAACTACGAGCAGTACTTC.

This clonotype was observed a handful of times. This chain connects TRBV15 to TRBJ2-1; TRBD2 agrees at 14 bases. The junction had 5 bases not matched to a gene; V was cut back by 1 base and J by 6 bases. CDR1 LNHNV and CDR2 YYDKDF come from the germline V gene (reference sequence). The CDR3 spans 17 residues. CDR3 protein: CATSRGTSGRIGNEQFF. The DNA of the CDR3 is TGTGCCACCAGCAGAGGGACTAGCGGGAGGATAGGCAATGAGCAGTTCTTC.

The genes are TRBV6-6 and TRBJ2-3; D is unresolved. With 3 bases removed from V and 1 base from J, the gap between germline ends came to 5 bases. This CDR3 has 13 residues. CDR1 MNHNY and CDR2 SVGAGI come from the germline V gene (reference sequence). CDR3 nucleotides: TGTGCCAGCAGTTATCCGGGCACAGATACGCAGTATTTT. As protein: CASSYPGTDTQYF.

This clonotype was seen a few times. V is TRBV6-1 and J is TRBJ2-6, with 7 bases that match TRBD1. This CDR3 has 18 residues. From germline, CDR1 is MNHNS and CDR2 SASEGT. The V gene end was trimmed by 5 bases and the J gene end by 3 bases; junction bases not matched to a gene: 13. The CDR3 DNA is TGTGCCAGCAGTCGAGACAGGGAACTGGCTTTTGGGGCCAACGTCCTGACTTTC. This translates into CASSRDRELAFGANVLTF.

This CDR3 reads CASSRTSGSMQETQYF. The CDR3 DNA reads TGCGCCAGCAGTCGGACTAGCGGGTCAATGCAAGAGACCCAGTACTTC. The chain couples TRBV10-2 to TRBJ2-5; TRBD2 matches at 11 bases. Looked up from germline, CDR1 is WSHSY and CDR2 is SAAADI. With V trimmed by 5 bases and J by 2 bases, 7 bases remained unmatched. The CDR3 totals 16 residues.

This rearrangement joins TRBV14 to TRBJ1-2; perhaps TRBD1 as D (5 bases). The CDR3 is 16 residues long. Trimming took 4 bases from V and 4 from J, leaving 19 bases between them. CDR1 and CDR2 from the germline V gene are SGHDN and FVKESK. CDR3 DNA: TGTGCCAGCAGCCCCCTCCGGAGGGGAGACCTCTATGGCTACACCTTC. Protein product: CASSPLRRGDLYGYTF.

This clonotype was seen a handful of times. The chain joins TRBV20-1 to TRBJ2-5; TRBD1 matches at 7 bases. The J call is doubtful: the DNA matches TRBJ2-7 better. Germline CDR1 is DFQATT and CDR2 is SNEGSKA (reference sequence). CDR3 length equals 13 residues. The CDR3: CSATDREFYEQYF. In nucleotides, the CDR3 is TGCAGTGCCACCGACAGGGAATTCTACGAGCAGTACTTC.

The V gene is TRBV5-1, the J gene TRBJ2-1; D possibly corresponds to TRBD2 (6 bases). Trimming left V 3 bases short and J 10 bases short, with 14 bases between. Germline values: CDR1 SGHRS, CDR2 YFSETQ. The CDR3 covers 13 residues. CDR3 loop: CASSSGRGFEQFF. The CDR3 region has the DNA TGCGCCAGCAGCTCGGGACGGGGGTTCGAGCAGTTCTTC.

The chain joins TRBV12-3 or TRBV12-4 to TRBJ2-1; 9 positions agree with TRBD2. Losses at the gene ends were 4 bases for V and 7 bases for J; bases not matched to a gene: 11. The CDR3 is made up of 16 amino acids. The CDR3 DNA is TGTGCCAGCAGTTCCATGGGGCGGGGGGGCCAGAATGAGCAGTTCTTC. Its protein product is CASSSMGRGGQNEQFF.

The rearrangement uses TRBV24-1 and TRBJ2-3; TRBD2 aligns across 8 bases. This CDR3 comprises 13 residues. The V and J ends lost 9 bases and 4 bases, in that order; junction bases with no gene match: 5. Looked up from germline, CDR1 is KGHDR and CDR2 is SFDVKD. The CDR3 loop is CATGTSPADTQYF. Written as DNA, the CDR3 is TGTGCCACCGGGACTAGTCCCGCAGATACGCAGTATTTT.

The chain uses TRBV29-1 and TRBJ2-3, with D perhaps matching TRBD2 (5 bases). CDR3 size: 15 residues. The germline gives CDR1 SQVTM, CDR2 ANQGSEA. Trimming pared 5 bases from V and 0 bases from J, leaving 15 bases between. The CDR3 nucleotides read TGCAGCGTTAGCTGGACTGTAACTAGCACAGATACGCAGTATTTT. Amino acids: CSVSWTVTSTDTQYF.

The chain recombines TRBV27 with TRBJ2-7; TRBD1 aligns across 7 bases. V dropped 0 bases and J dropped 2; count of bases not matched to a gene: 10. CDR3 length: 17 amino acids. CDR1 is MNHEY and CDR2 is SMNVEV in the germline V gene (reference sequence). The CDR3 nucleotides read TGTGCCAGCAGTTTATCGATGGGACAGAAGGGTCCCTACGAGCAGTACTTC. It translates to CASSLSMGQKGPYEQYF.

This clonotype occurred a few times. This chain joins TRBV24-1 and TRBJ2-1; D call uncertain. Trimming shortened V by 4 bases and J by 4 bases, and 13 bases separated the two germline ends. The CDR3 covers 15 residues. The V gene's germline CDR1 is KGHDR and CDR2 SFDVKD. This CDR3 reads CATSDPALSYNEQFF. As DNA, the CDR3 is TGTGCCACCAGTGACCCAGCCCTCTCTTACAATGAGCAGTTCTTC.

Regarding this clonotype: At one end, the junction sequence differs from germline, possibly due to a read error. The chain is built from TRBV5-1 and TRBJ1-2, with D possibly matching TRBD1 (6 bases). Germline V gives CDR1 SGHRS, CDR2 YFSETQ. This CDR3 contains 15 residues. The CDR3 bases are TGCGCCCGCAGCCTAGGAACCGGGACACCATATGGCTACACCTTC. This encodes CARSLGTGTPYGYTF.

The V gene is TRBV9, the J gene TRBJ2-3; TRBD2 aligns across 8 bases. Germline V gives CDR1 SGDLS, CDR2 YYNGEE. The CDR3 is 14 residues long. The junction had 2 bases not matched to a gene; V was cut back by 3 bases and J by 2 bases. The CDR3 spells CASSGSGVTDTQYF. The CDR3 DNA reads as TGTGCCAGCAGCGGTAGCGGGGTCACAGATACGCAGTATTTT.

The rearrangement joins TRBV9 to TRBJ2-1, with D unresolved. Germline V gives CDR1 SGDLS, CDR2 YYNGEE. The CDR3 consists of 15 residues. V lost 4 bases and J lost 3, with 14 bases in between. CDR3 nucleotides: TGTGCCAGCAGCTCCCCCAACAAAGACTACAATGAGCAGTTCTTC. Protein product: CASSSPNKDYNEQFF.

This clonotype was seen only once. The chain is built from TRBV19 and TRBJ2-7; the D is unclear. CDR3 length: 11 amino acids. Germline loops: CDR1 LNHDA, CDR2 SQIVND (reference sequence). Trimming stripped 10 bases from V and 0 bases from J, with 7 bases between. The CDR3 DNA reads TGTGCCACCCGAAGCTCCTACGAGCAGTACTTC. Translating gives CATRSSYEQYF. Complete variable domain (other parts from reference TRBV19 and TRBJ2-7): DGGITQSPKYLFRKEGQNVTLSCEQNLNHDAMYWYRQDPGQGLRLIYYSQIVNDFQKGDIAEGYSVSREKKESFPLTVTSAQKNPTAFYLCATRSSYEQYFGPGTRLTVT.

This clonotype was counted a few times. V usage is TRBV29-1 and J usage is TRBJ2-1; D uncertain. The CDR3 spans 8 residues. The V gene lost 7 bases and the J gene lost 10 bases, with 5 bases spanning the gap. In germline, CDR1 is SQVTM, CDR2 ANQGSEA. DNA of the CDR3: TGCAGCGCAGGCGAGCAGTTCTTC. Translating gives CSAGEQFF.

The V gene is TRBV20-1, the J gene TRBJ2-3; the D gene is possibly TRBD2 (5 bases). This CDR3 spans 15 amino acids. Germline assignment: CDR1 DFQATT and CDR2 SNEGSKA (reference sequence). V lost 3 bases to trimming and J lost 4 bases, with 17 bases between them. The CDR3 protein is CSASTRTGISDTQYF. The CDR3 bases are TGCAGTGCTAGCACTCGGACTGGGATCTCAGATACGCAGTATTTT.

V is TRBV29-1 and J is TRBJ2-5, with D hard to call. Trimming took off 7 bases at V and 5 bases at J, with 20 bases between the two ends. The CDR3 is 14 amino acids. CDR1 and CDR2 (germline): SQVTM, ANQGSEA. CDR3 protein: CSADASRSLETQYF. The DNA for the CDR3 is TGCAGCGCCGACGCTTCTCGATCTTTGGAGACCCAGTACTTC.

The V gene is TRBV5-1, the J gene TRBJ2-7; 10 bases agree with TRBD2. This CDR3 has 15 residues. V shed 4 bases and J 1 base; nucleotides not matched to a gene: 5. The V gene's germline CDR1 is SGHRS and CDR2 YFSETQ. The CDR3 nucleotides are TGCGCCAGCAGCCTCGTAGCGGGAGGATCCTACGAGCAGTACTTC. It codes for CASSLVAGGSYEQYF.

V is TRBV12-3 or TRBV12-4 and J is TRBJ2-5, with D tentatively TRBD2 (5 bases). Trimming shortened V by 5 bases and J by 2 bases, and 12 bases separated the two germline ends. This CDR3 has 14 amino acids. The CDR3, as DNA: TGTGCCAGCAGTCCCAGCGGCAGACAAGAGACCCAGTACTTC. Protein sequence: CASSPSGRQETQYF.